Listed here are 20 T cell receptor beta chains from one sample, sequenced in a study of PD-1 blockade in classical Hodgkin lymphoma. Time point indicated: cycle 4 day 1 (C4D1), after more than five weeks of nivolumab. Every single patient, without exception, relapsed after autologous stem cell transplantation, and brentuximab vedotin exposure varied. Some clones are missing from TCRdb's copy, which holds only in-frame ones; the method was immunoSEQ multiplex PCR. This sample has around 40,000 clones, with 77% found just once. Material: peripheral blood mononuclear cells (PBMCs), obtained before the fourth cycle of nivolumab. These receptors originate from a human donor with classical Hodgkin lymphoma.

The chain is built from TRBV19 and TRBJ1-5; D remains ambiguous. Germline CDR1 LNHDA, CDR2 SQIVND (reference sequence). V lost 2 bases, J lost 5 bases, and 13 bases lay in between. The CDR3 runs 15 residues. CDR3 sequence (DNA): TGTGCCAGTAGTATAAGCGGGGTGAACTATCAGCCCCAGCATTTT. It is translated as CASSISGVNYQPQHF.

V gene TRBV4-2 combines with J gene TRBJ1-1, with D unclear. CDR1 is LGHNA, CDR2 YNFKEQ, per germline. Trimming cost V 5 bases and J 6 bases, with 13 bases left between them. This CDR3 has 13 residues. The CDR3 sequence is CASSLAGHSEAFF. CDR3 coding DNA: TGTGCCAGCAGCTTGGCCGGGCATTCTGAAGCTTTCTTT.

The table lists this clone with a count of one. This chain links TRBV6-1 with TRBJ2-7; D unclear. V lost 5 bases and J lost 6, with 17 bases in between. The CDR3 spans 14 residues. Germline V gene lookup returns CDR1 MNHNS and CDR2 SASEGT. The CDR3 loop is CASSYKGGSVEQYF. In DNA, the CDR3 is TGTGCCAGCAGTTATAAGGGCGGTTCCGTCGAGCAGTACTTC.

The chain carries TRBV5-4 and TRBJ2-5, with D possibly called TRBD1 or TRBD2 (5 bases each). Germline V lookup: CDR1 SGHNT, CDR2 YYREEE (reference sequence). V dropped 4 bases and J dropped 7 bases, with 17 bases sitting between them. The CDR3 totals 14 residues. The CDR3 protein is CASSHPRDGLTQYF. In DNA form, the CDR3 reads TGTGCCAGCAGCCACCCACGGGACGGATTGACCCAGTACTTC.

This clone came up once. The rearrangement joins TRBV6-1 to TRBJ2-3; 7 positions match TRBD2. The CDR3 sequence is 15 residues long. Unmatched junction bases numbered 6, after V lost 5 bases and J lost 1 base. Germline V CDR1 and CDR2: MNHNS, SASEGT. The CDR3 sequence is CASSPGAGGTDTQYF. The CDR3 DNA follows: TGTGCCAGCAGTCCTGGGGCGGGGGGCACAGATACGCAGTATTTT.

This CDR3 is CASSDSSRGFSSYNEQFF. In nucleotides, the CDR3 is TGTGCCAGCAGTGACTCGAGCAGGGGTTTTTCCTCCTACAATGAGCAGTTCTTC. The chain uses TRBV6-4 and TRBJ2-1, with D maybe TRBD1 (6 bases). V was cut by 0 bases and J by 0 bases, with 15 bases left in between. This CDR3 contains 18 residues. Germline V CDR1 and CDR2: MRHNA, SNTAGT.

V and J are TRBV4-2 and TRBJ2-1, with D tentatively TRBD2 (6 bases). V lost 2 bases to trimming and J lost 6 bases, with 14 bases between them. Per the germline V gene, CDR1 is LGHNA and CDR2 is YNFKEQ. The CDR3 extends over 15 amino acids. The CDR3 DNA reads TGTGCCAGCAGCCAACCCAGACTAGTTAGCAATGAGCAGTTCTTC. Translation: CASSQPRLVSNEQFF.

The gene calls are TRBV7-2 and TRBJ2-5; either TRBD1 or TRBD2 may fit D (5 bases each). The CDR3 has 14 residues. Germline V lookup: CDR1 SGHTA, CDR2 FQGNSA. Trimming left V 1 base short and J 5 bases short, with 11 bases between. The chain's CDR3 is CASSLVGREETQYF. CDR3 DNA: TGTGCCAGCAGCTTAGTCGGCAGGGAGGAGACCCAGTACTTC.

The chain joins TRBV19 to TRBJ2-3; TRBD1 aligns across 10 bases. The germline gives CDR1 LNHDA, CDR2 SQIVND (reference sequence). The V gene end was trimmed by 6 bases and the J gene end by 6 bases; junction bases not matched to a gene: 6. The CDR3 consists of 14 residues. CDR3 coding DNA: TGTGCCAGTAGAGACAGGGGGCGCTCGGATACGCAGTATTTT. This translates into CASRDRGRSDTQYF.

J is TRBJ1-3 and V is TRBV30; 7 positions match TRBD1. This CDR3 spans 15 amino acids. V lost 2 bases to trimming and J lost 0 bases; unmatched junction nucleotides: 4. CDR1 and CDR2 from the germline V gene are GTSNPN and SVGIG (reference sequence). DNA for the CDR3: TGTGCCTGGAGTAGGACAGGTTCCTCTGGAAACACCATATATTTT. This encodes CAWSRTGSSGNTIYF.

The chain couples TRBV4-2 to TRBJ2-7, with TRBD2 as a possible D gene (6 bases). Germline assignment: CDR1 LGHNA and CDR2 YNFKEQ. The CDR3 is 15 residues long. Trimming cost V 1 base and J 4 bases, with 14 bases left between them. The CDR3 protein is CASSQGLGTQYEQYF. CDR3 sequence (DNA): TGTGCCAGCAGCCAAGGACTAGGCACCCAGTACGAGCAGTACTTC.

This clone was picked up a small number of times. The rearrangement uses TRBV18 and TRBJ1-1; a weak D match, TRBD1 (5 bases). This CDR3 has 13 residues. Trimming cost V 3 bases and J 1 base, with 6 bases left between them. Germline assignment: CDR1 KGHSH and CDR2 LQKENI. This CDR3 is CASSPGPNTEAFF. The DNA for the CDR3 is TGTGCCAGCTCACCGGGGCCGAACACTGAAGCTTTCTTT. Variable domain in full (rest from reference TRBV18 and TRBJ1-1): NAGVMQNPRHLVRRRGQEARLRCSPMKGHSHVYWYRQLPEEGLKFMVYLQKENIIDESGMPKERFSAEFPKEGPSILRIQQVVRGDSAAYFCASSPGPNTEAFFGQGTRLTVV.

This clone was seen a single time. V and J are TRBV5-1 and TRBJ2-1; no clear D gene. CDR1 is SGHRS and CDR2 is YFSETQ in the germline V gene. The CDR3 is 13 amino acids. V lost 4 bases and J lost 3, with 8 bases in between. The CDR3 DNA reads as TGCGCCAGCAGCCCGGCCGACTACAATGAGCAGTTCTTC. This codes for CASSPADYNEQFF.

The chain couples TRBV7-6 to TRBJ2-7; 7 bases line up with TRBD1. The CDR3 totals 13 residues. Unmatched junction bases numbered 4, after V lost 4 bases and J lost 4 bases. CDR1 and CDR2 (germline): SGHVS, FNYEAQ. CDR3 nucleotides: TGTGCCAGCAGCTCCTCAGGGGGTTACGAGCAGTACTTC. Translating it yields CASSSSGGYEQYF.

In regard to this clone: A junction boundary mismatches the germline segment, possibly from a read error. Other DNA variants within this sample encode the same CDR3. V and J are TRBV29-1 and TRBJ2-7, with 11 nucleotides matching TRBD2. The CDR3 consists of 13 residues. In germline, CDR1 is SQVTM, CDR2 ANQGSEA. The CDR3 region is CSVASGGPYEQYF. CDR3 sequence (DNA): TGTAGCGTTGCTAGCGGGGGGCCCTACGAGCAGTACTTC.

V gene TRBV30 combines with J gene TRBJ1-2; D unresolved. Germline CDR1 and CDR2: GTSNPN and SVGIG (reference sequence). The V end was cut by 2 bases, the J end by 4 bases, with 11 bases between. This CDR3 comprises 13 residues. This CDR3 reads CAWSIVAGYGYTF. The CDR3 DNA sequence: TGTGCCTGGAGTATCGTGGCGGGCTATGGCTACACCTTC.

J is TRBJ2-1 and V is TRBV4-2; 10 bases agree with TRBD1. With 1 base clipped from V and 8 bases from J, the junction kept 8 bases outside the gene matches. CDR1 LGHNA and CDR2 YNFKEQ come from the germline V gene. The CDR3 length is 16 residues. CDR3 region: CASSQGTGGALDEQFF. The CDR3, as DNA: TGTGCCAGCAGCCAAGGGACAGGGGGGGCATTGGATGAGCAGTTCTTC.

The chain employs TRBV5-5 and TRBJ1-2; D not certain. This CDR3 spans 15 amino acids. CDR1 and CDR2 from the germline V gene are SGHKS and YYEKEE (reference sequence). Trimming removed 0 bases at V and 5 bases at J, with 14 bases between. Here the CDR3 reads CASSLGGVLLYGYTF. CDR3 nucleotides: TGTGCCAGCAGCTTGGGCGGAGTTCTATTATATGGCTACACCTTC. Based on the CDR3 plus reference TRBV5-5 and TRBJ1-2, the full variable domain is DAGVTQSPTHLIKTRGQQVTLRCSPISGHKSVSWYQQVLGQGPQFIFQYYEKEERGRGNFPDRFSARQFPNYSSELNVNALLLGDSALYLCASSLGGVLLYGYTFGSGTRLTVV.

The chain combines TRBV14 with TRBJ1-2, with D maybe TRBD1 (5 bases). V was clipped by 0 bases and J by 4 bases, with 15 bases between them. Germline V lookup: CDR1 SGHDN, CDR2 FVKESK. This CDR3 comprises 16 residues. The CDR3 reads CASSQDHLGVGYGYTF. The CDR3, as DNA: TGTGCCAGCAGCCAAGATCATCTGGGGGTTGGCTATGGCTACACCTTC.

This clone has a handful of counts. This chain joins TRBV7-9 and TRBJ1-3; a possible D gene is TRBD1 (6 bases). Trimming pared 6 bases from V and 2 bases from J, leaving 11 bases between. The V gene's germline CDR1 is SEHNR and CDR2 FQNEAQ (reference sequence). The CDR3 loop spans 14 amino acids. The CDR3 spells CASSRDIPGNTIYF. CDR3 bases: TGTGCCAGCAGTCGGGACATTCCTGGAAACACCATATATTTT.